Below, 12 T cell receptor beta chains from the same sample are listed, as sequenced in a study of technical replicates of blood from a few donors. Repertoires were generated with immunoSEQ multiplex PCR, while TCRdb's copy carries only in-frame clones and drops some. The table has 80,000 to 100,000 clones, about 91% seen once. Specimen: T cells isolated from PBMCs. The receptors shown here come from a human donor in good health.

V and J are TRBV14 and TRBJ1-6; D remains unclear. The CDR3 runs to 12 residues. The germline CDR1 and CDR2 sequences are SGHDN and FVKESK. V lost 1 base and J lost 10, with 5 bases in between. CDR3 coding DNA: TGTGCCAGCAGCCAAGCCTTCTCACCCCTCCACTTT. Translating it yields CASSQAFSPLHF. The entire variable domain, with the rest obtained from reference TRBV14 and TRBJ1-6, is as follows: EAGVTQFPSHSVIEKGQTVTLRCDPISGHDNLYWYRRVMGKEIKFLLHFVKESKQDESGMPNNRFLAERTGGTYSTLKVQPAELEDSGVYFCASSQAFSPLHFGNGTRLTVT.

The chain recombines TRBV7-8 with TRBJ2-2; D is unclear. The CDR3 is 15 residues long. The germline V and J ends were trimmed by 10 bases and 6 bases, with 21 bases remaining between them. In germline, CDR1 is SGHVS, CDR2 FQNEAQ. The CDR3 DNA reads TGTGCCATCCCCCTTTACGATAGTATTCCCGGGGAGCTGTTTTTT. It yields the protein CAIPLYDSIPGELFF.

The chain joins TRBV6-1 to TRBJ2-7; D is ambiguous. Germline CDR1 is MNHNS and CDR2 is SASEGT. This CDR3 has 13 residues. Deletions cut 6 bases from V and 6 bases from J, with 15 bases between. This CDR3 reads CASSVSGFGEQYF. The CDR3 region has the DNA TGTGCCAGCAGCGTCTCAGGATTCGGCGAGCAGTACTTC.

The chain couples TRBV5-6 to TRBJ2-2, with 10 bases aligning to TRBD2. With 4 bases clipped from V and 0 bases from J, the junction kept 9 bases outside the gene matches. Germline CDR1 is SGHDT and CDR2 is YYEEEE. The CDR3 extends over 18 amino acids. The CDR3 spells CASSVGERGGPNTGELFF. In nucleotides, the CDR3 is TGTGCCAGCAGCGTAGGGGAGCGGGGGGGCCCGAACACCGGGGAGCTGTTTTTT. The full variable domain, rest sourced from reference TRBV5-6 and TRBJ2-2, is DAGVTQSPTHLIKTRGQQVTLRCSPKSGHDTVSWYQQALGQGPQFIFQYYEEEERQRGNFPDRFSGHQFPNYSSELNVNALLLGDSALYLCASSVGERGGPNTGELFFGEGSRLTVL.

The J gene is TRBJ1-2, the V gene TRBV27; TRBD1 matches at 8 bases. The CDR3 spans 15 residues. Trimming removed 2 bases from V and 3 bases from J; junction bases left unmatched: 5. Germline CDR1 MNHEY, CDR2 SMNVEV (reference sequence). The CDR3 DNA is TGTGCCAGCAGTTTAATCGGACAGGGCGACTATGGCTACACCTTC. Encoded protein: CASSLIGQGDYGYTF.

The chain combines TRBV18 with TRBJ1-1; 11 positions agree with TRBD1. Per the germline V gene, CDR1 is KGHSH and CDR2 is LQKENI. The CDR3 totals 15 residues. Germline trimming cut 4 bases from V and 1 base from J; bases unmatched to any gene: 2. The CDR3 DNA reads TGTGCCAGCTCACTGGGGACAGGGGGGAACACTGAAGCTTTCTTT. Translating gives CASSLGTGGNTEAFF.

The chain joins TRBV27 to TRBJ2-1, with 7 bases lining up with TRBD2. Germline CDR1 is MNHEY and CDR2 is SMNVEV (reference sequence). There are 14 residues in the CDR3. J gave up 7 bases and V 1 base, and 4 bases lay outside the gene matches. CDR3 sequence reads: CASSLLFGGNEQFF. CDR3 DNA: TGTGCCAGCAGTTTATTGTTCGGGGGGAATGAGCAGTTCTTC.

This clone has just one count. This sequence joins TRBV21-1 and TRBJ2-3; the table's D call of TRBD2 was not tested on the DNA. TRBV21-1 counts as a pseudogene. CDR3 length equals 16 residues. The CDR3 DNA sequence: TGTGCCAGCAGCAAAGCTGACCGCCGGACTTCAGATACGCAGTATTTT. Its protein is CASSKADRRTSDTQYF.

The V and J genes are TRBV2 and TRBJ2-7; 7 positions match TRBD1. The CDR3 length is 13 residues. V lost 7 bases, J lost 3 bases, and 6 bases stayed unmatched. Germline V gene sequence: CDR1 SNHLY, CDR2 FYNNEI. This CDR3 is CASKEGASYEQYF. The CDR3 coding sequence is TGTGCCAGCAAAGAGGGGGCTAGCTACGAGCAGTACTTC.

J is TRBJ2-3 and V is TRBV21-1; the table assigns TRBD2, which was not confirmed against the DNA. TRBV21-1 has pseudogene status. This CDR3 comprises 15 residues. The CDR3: CASSKREKGTDTQYF. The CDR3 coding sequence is TGTGCCAGCAGCAAACGGGAGAAAGGCACAGATACGCAGTATTTT.

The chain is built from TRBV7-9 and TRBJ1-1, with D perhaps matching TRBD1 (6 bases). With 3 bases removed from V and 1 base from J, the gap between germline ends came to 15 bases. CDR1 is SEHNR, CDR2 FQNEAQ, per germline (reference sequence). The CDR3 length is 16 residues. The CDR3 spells CASSFKPGTRNTEAFF. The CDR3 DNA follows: TGTGCCAGCAGCTTTAAGCCCGGGACAAGGAACACTGAAGCTTTCTTT.

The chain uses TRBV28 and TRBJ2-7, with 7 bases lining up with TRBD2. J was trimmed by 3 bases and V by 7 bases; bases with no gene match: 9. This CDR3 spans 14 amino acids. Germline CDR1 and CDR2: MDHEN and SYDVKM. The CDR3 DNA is TGTGCCAGCATTCGGAGCGGGAAAGTCTACGAGCAGTACTTC. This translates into CASIRSGKVYEQYF.